The 9 T cell receptor beta chains presented below share a single source sample, sequenced in a study of control samples from healthy donors and cancer patients. This table comes from immunoSEQ multiplex PCR, and its TCRdb copy is limited to in-frame clones, with some not included. The profile shows around 63,000 clones, 80% to 90% of them singletons. The sample comprised PBMCs. The receptors come from a woman aged 45-59 years with head and neck cancer.

This clone was picked up one time. This rearrangement joins TRBV19 to TRBJ1-5; possible D gene TRBD1, 6 bases. Trimming shortened V by 4 bases and J by 3 bases, and 13 bases separated the two germline ends. The CDR3 runs 15 residues. The germline V gene has CDR1 LNHDA and CDR2 SQIVND (reference sequence). CDR3 sequence: CASSTGGQINQPQHF. The CDR3 DNA is TGTGCCAGTAGTACGGGTGGACAGATCAATCAGCCCCAGCATTTT.

The rearrangement links TRBV19 to TRBJ1-2; D remains ambiguous. V lost 0 bases to trimming and J lost 5 bases, with 10 bases between them. There are 14 residues in the CDR3. Germline V gene lookup returns CDR1 LNHDA and CDR2 SQIVND (reference sequence). This CDR3 is CASSIDRGRYGYTF. The CDR3 DNA sequence: TGTGCCAGTAGTATAGACCGCGGCCGTTATGGCTACACCTTC.

The gene calls are TRBV18 and TRBJ2-5; tentative D call: TRBD2 (5 bases). This CDR3 spans 11 amino acids. Germline values: CDR1 KGHSH, CDR2 LQKENI. The V end lost 5 bases, the J end lost 5 bases, and 6 bases lay between the germline ends. CDR3: CASSSGETQYF. The CDR3, as DNA: TGTGCCAGCTCATCGGGGGAGACCCAGTACTTC.

The chain carries TRBV4-2 and TRBJ2-7; 14 bases are shared with TRBD2. Germline V lookup: CDR1 LGHNA, CDR2 YNFKEQ. V trimming: 0 bases; J trimming: 3 bases; junction bases outside the gene matches: 10. The CDR3 loop spans 19 amino acids. For the CDR3, the DNA is TGTGCCAGCAGCCAAGATCTCGCGACTAGCGGGGGGGGATACTACGAGCAGTACTTC. This codes for CASSQDLATSGGGYYEQYF.

This chain uses TRBV28 with TRBJ1-6; 11 positions match TRBD1. This CDR3 spans 17 amino acids. After removal of 3 bases from V and 4 bases from J, the junction contained 5 bases not matched to a gene. Per germline, CDR1 MDHEN and CDR2 SYDVKM. The chain's CDR3 is CASSFRTGGGYNSPLHF. The CDR3 nucleotides are TGTGCCAGCAGTTTTCGGACAGGGGGCGGGTATAATTCACCCCTCCACTTT.

This chain links TRBV3-1 (or the pseudogene TRBV3-2) with TRBJ2-5; TRBD1 matches 9 bases. The germline gives CDR1 LGHDT, CDR2 YNNKEL (reference sequence). The CDR3 runs 15 residues. Trimming removed 4 bases from V and 2 bases from J; junction bases left unmatched: 5. CDR3 in DNA: TGTGCCAGCAGCCCCATGACAGGGGGACAAGAGACCCAGTACTTC. This encodes CASSPMTGGQETQYF.

The V call is TRBV5-1, the J call TRBJ2-1; the D gene is possibly TRBD1 (6 bases). The CDR3 is 14 amino acids. Germline lookup yields CDR1 SGHRS and CDR2 YFSETQ. V shed 1 base and J shed 6 bases, with 11 bases lying between them. Here the CDR3 DNA reads TGCGCCAGCAGCTTGTTAAGGGGGAGCAATGAGCAGTTCTTC. This sequence encodes CASSLLRGSNEQFF.

This clone was recorded once. V is TRBV28 and J is TRBJ2-7; 11 bases match TRBD2. The CDR3 spans 14 residues. Germline V gene data show CDR1 as MDHEN and CDR2 as SYDVKM. Germline trimming cut 7 bases from V and 4 bases from J; bases unmatched to any gene: 6. The CDR3 is CASTLAGGQYEQYF. In DNA, the CDR3 is TGTGCCAGCACCTTAGCGGGGGGGCAGTACGAGCAGTACTTC.

This chain uses TRBV3-1 (or the pseudogene TRBV3-2) with TRBJ2-3; D is tentatively TRBD1 or TRBD2 (6 bases each). The CDR3 has 15 residues. The ends were cut back, 1 base at V and 0 bases at J, with 8 bases in the middle. Germline assignment: CDR1 LGHDT and CDR2 YNNKEL (reference sequence). The CDR3 DNA follows: TGTGCCAGCAGCCAAGCGGGGGCTAGCACAGATACGCAGTATTTT. Protein product: CASSQAGASTDTQYF.